This T cell receptor (beta chain) was found in a study of human T cells and chemical hapten exposure. Background on the study: Variation in per-sample TCR yields came mainly from small pooled library volume differences.

Study conclusions and caveats: After DPC sensitization, TCRs above 1 in 1000 frequency showed no change. Donors' alopecia may make their immune response differ from healthy people's.

Each CDR3 protein gets one entry after TCRdb re-called the RACE reads with MiXCR. The sample includes 370,000 or so distinct CDR3 sequences, roughly 4.8% of them seen just once. Sample time point: patch test 1, 2 weeks after DPC sensitization. Treatment of the sample: therapeutic diphenylcyclopropenone sensitization with weekly scalp DPC. This CDR3 spans 15 amino acids. In germline, CDR1 is LGHDT, CDR2 YNNKEL (reference sequence). The V and J ends lost 3 bases and 1 base respectively, with 13 bases between them. This clonotype was observed at least ten times. Its target is not known. Sequencing was performed on whole blood, taken in connection with sensitization to the hapten diphenylcyclopropenone (DPC). The chain is built from TRBV3-1 and TRBJ2-7, with D possibly being TRBD2 (6 bases). This sequence originates from a woman in her forties or fifties with alopecia areata. Some clones in this sample may be carry-over from other donors' samples. The CDR3 sequence: CASSHAGTASYEQYF. The CDR3 DNA reads as TGTGCCAGCAGCCATGCCGGGACTGCATCCTACGAGCAGTACTTC.